This T cell receptor beta chain was captured by sequencing in a study of cytomegalovirus exposure and HLA in healthy donors. The CDR3 is 13 residues long. With 3 bases removed from V and 6 bases from J, the gap between germline ends came to 11 bases. Germline CDR1 reads KGHSH; CDR2 reads LQKENI. PCR used 60 Vbeta primers and 13 Jbeta primers. Here immunoSEQ multiplex PCR was the method, and the copy in TCRdb shows in-frame clones only, minus some. The data contain 160,000 or so clones, 80% to 90% of them singletons. Sequencing was carried out using PBMCs. The TCR was taken from a man between 50 and 59 years old in good health and CMV-seropositive. The rearrangement joins TRBV18 to TRBJ1-1; possibly TRBD1 for D (5 bases). Here the CDR3 DNA reads TGTGCCAGCTCACCGGGGGGACGAGCTGAAGCTTTCTTT. It yields the protein CASSPGGRAEAFF.